This record looks at one T cell receptor beta chain sequence and its context. Its specific antigen is unknown. No base quality information exists; no much larger clone differs at one position. The germline V gene (reference sequence) specifies MNHEY as CDR1 and SMNVEV as CDR2. Deletion took 2 bases off V and 4 bases off J, with a span of 6 bases between the germline ends. The CDR3 holds 14 amino acids from the cysteine to the phenylalanine. Only the CDR3 DNA is retained, 42 bases long and in frame from the first base. The trial excluded patients who had a history of autoimmune disease or were on systemic immunosuppression. Peripheral blood for TCR sequencing was collected from all dose cohorts at baseline, on cycle 4 day 1, and on cycle 7 day 1. Samples came from an open-label, multicenter, first-in-human phase I dose-escalation trial of ivuxolimab. The trial enrolled adults with locally advanced or metastatic head and neck squamous cell, hepatocellular, melanoma or renal cell carcinoma. CD4+ and CD8+ T cells were sorted separately from peripheral blood before TCR sequencing.

These data come from a study of OX40 agonist ivuxolimab in advanced cancers. For context, the study as a whole: Ivuxolimab, which targeted the costimulatory receptor OX40 (CD134), was an agonistic, fully human IgG2 monoclonal antibody. Prior anti-PD-1, anti-PD-L1 or anti-CTLA-4 therapy was permitted, and checkpoint inhibitors had been received by roughly 40% of dose-escalation patients. Peripheral TCRbeta sequencing aimed to test whether ivuxolimab altered TCR sequence diversity and caused clonal T-cell expansion. Of the roughly 51 patients in dose escalation, about 19 had hepatocellular carcinoma, roughly 15 had melanoma, 9 had renal cell carcinoma and 9 had head and neck cancer. A male proportion of almost 85% and a mean age of approximately 55 years, ranging from 23 to 79, were recorded for the dose-escalation cohort. Intravenous ivuxolimab was administered to patients every 2 weeks at six dose levels: 0.01, 0.1, 0.3, 1.5, 3 and 10 mg/kg. The paper reports the monotherapy dose-escalation portion (N of about 50 patients) of the phase I ivuxolimab trial. Partial responses were achieved by three dose-escalation patients, of whom one had hepatocellular carcinoma and two had cutaneous melanoma. The full study reports these points: After ivuxolimab, CD8+ T cells had more expanded clones than CD4+ T cells on average. At doses from 0.1 to 3.0 mg/kg, clonal expansion was seen in both CD4+ and CD8+ blood T cells between baseline and week 6. Low levels of normalized T-cell clonal expansion were also shown by some nonresponding patients. Antigen specificity was not determined for the clonally expanded peripheral T cells. In the 0.1-3.0 mg/kg groups, partial responders had among the lowest normalized peripheral clonal expansion, particularly in CD8+ T cells.

Genomic DNA was isolated from the sorted cells so that the TCRbeta CDR3 region could be sequenced. TCRbeta CDR3 regions were sequenced using the immunoSEQ Assay. Imported from immuneACCESS, the table was reduced by TCRdb to in-frame sequences with V and J called. These copies leave out some clones; in studies compared against another copy, an unresolved V gene accounts for under half, and the cause of the remainder is not known. Within this sample are 65,000 to 95,000 clones, with 80% to 95% of them counted one time only. Roughly 6.9% of the sample lies in the top ten. Rearrangement joined TRBV27 to TRBJ2-6, with the D gene too uncertain to name. This TCR came from an adult with an advanced solid tumor such as melanoma, head and neck, liver or kidney cancer. This specimen was CD4+ or CD8+ T cells sorted from blood, taken in a trial of the OX40 agonist ivuxolimab. The sequenced DNA is TGTGCCAGCAGTTTAGGAGCGGGGGCCAACGTCCTGACTTTC. It encodes CASSLGAGANVLTF.